This record looks at one T cell receptor (beta chain) sequence and its context. The antigen remains undetermined. J lost 4 bases, V lost 4 bases, and 8 bases had no gene match. This CDR3 comprises 15 residues. From germline, CDR1 is SGHRS and CDR2 YFSETQ. The data belong to a study of CD8 T cells in Susac syndrome. The wider study: The Susac syndrome patients were therapy-naive, on corticosteroids, or on intravenous immunoglobulin alone at blood draw. Study results and limitations: It was acknowledged by the study that relatively few individuals were included in its TCR sequencing and HLA analysis. CD4+ repertoires of Susac syndrome patients lacked detectable clonal expansion.

The RNA input was roughly 0.45 to 1 ug, and it was reverse transcribed with random hexamers. Across 54 Vbeta and 13 Jbeta, TCR beta CDR3 was amplified with immunoSEQ multiplex PCR. Each CDR3 protein is one row after TCRdb ran MiXCR on the immunoSEQ multiplex PCR reads. The table shows 150,000 to 200,000 distinct CDR3 sequences, with around 90% occurring only once. The sample taken for sequencing was CD4+ T cells from PBMCs. The source is a human donor with Susac syndrome. The chain carries TRBV5-1 and TRBJ2-7; 10 nucleotides match TRBD2. The chain's CDR3 is CASSEVSSGSYEQYF. CDR3 sequence (DNA): TGCGCCAGCAGCGAGGTGTCTAGCGGGAGTTACGAGCAGTACTTC.